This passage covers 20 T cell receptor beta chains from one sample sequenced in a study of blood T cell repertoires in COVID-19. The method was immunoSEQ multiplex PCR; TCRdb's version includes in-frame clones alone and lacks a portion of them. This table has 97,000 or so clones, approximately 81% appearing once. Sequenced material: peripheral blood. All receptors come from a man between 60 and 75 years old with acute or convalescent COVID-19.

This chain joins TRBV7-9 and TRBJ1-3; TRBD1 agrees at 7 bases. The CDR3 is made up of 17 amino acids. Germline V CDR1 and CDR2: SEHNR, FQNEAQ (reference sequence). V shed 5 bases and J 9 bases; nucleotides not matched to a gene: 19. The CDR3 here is CASSPRGIGGAGVTIYF. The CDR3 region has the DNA TGTGCCAGCAGCCCGAGGGGAATAGGGGGCGCCGGAGTCACCATATATTTT. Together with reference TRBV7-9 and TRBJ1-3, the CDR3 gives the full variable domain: DTGVSQNPRHKITKRGQNVTFRCDPISEHNRLYWYRQTLGQGPEFLTYFQNEAQLEKSRLLSDRFSAERPKGSFSTLEIQRTEQGDSAMYLCASSPRGIGGAGVTIYFGEGSWLTVV.

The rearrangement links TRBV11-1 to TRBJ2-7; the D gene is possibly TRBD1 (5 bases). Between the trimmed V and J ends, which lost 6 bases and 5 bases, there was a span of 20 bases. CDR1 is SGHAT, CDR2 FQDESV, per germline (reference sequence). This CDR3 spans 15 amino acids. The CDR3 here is CASSSPRQSDNEQYF. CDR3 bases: TGTGCCAGCAGTTCGCCCCGACAGAGCGACAACGAGCAGTACTTC.

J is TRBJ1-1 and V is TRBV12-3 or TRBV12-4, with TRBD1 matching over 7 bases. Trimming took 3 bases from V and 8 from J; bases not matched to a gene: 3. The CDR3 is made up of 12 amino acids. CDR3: CASSFQQGEAFF. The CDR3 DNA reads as TGTGCCAGCAGTTTCCAACAGGGGGAAGCTTTCTTT.

The CDR3 is CAISDGDRNDEQFF. CDR3 sequence (DNA): TGTGCCATCAGTGATGGGGACAGGAACGATGAGCAGTTCTTC. V and J are TRBV10-3 and TRBJ2-1; 8 nucleotides align to TRBD1. There are 14 residues in the CDR3. The germline CDR1 and CDR2 sequences are ENHRY and SYGVKD. The V gene end was trimmed by 3 bases and the J gene end by 8 bases; junction bases not matched to a gene: 6.

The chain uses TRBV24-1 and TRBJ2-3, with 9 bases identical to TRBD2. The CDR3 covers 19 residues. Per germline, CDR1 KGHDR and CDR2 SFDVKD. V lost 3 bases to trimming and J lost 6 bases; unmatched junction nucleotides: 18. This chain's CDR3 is CATSDEIGRAGGPRDTQYF. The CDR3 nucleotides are TGTGCCACCAGTGATGAGATAGGGAGAGCGGGAGGACCCAGGGATACGCAGTATTTT.

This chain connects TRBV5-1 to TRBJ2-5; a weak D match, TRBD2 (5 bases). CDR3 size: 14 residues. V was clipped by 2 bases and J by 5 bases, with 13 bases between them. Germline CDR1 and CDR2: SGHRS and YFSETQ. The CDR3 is CASSFNTRVETQYF. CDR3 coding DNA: TGCGCCAGCAGCTTCAATACTAGAGTCGAGACCCAGTACTTC. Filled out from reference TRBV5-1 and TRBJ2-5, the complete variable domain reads KAGVTQTPRYLIKTRGQQVTLSCSPISGHRSVSWYQQTPGQGLQFLFEYFSETQRNKGNFPGRFSGRQFSNSRSEMNVSTLELGDSALYLCASSFNTRVETQYFGPGTRLLVL.

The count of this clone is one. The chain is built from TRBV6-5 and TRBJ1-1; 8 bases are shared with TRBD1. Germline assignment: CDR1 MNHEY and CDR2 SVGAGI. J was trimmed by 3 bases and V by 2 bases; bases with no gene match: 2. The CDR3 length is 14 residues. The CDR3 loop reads CASSYQGAYTEAFF. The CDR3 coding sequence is TGTGCCAGCAGTTACCAGGGGGCCTACACTGAAGCTTTCTTT.

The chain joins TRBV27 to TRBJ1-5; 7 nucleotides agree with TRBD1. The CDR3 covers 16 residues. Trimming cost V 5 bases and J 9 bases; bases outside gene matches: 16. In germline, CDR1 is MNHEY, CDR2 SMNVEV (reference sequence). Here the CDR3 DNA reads TGTGCCAGCAGTCGTAGGGCCGGGACAGAACTGTGGCCCCAGCATTTT. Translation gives CASSRRAGTELWPQHF.

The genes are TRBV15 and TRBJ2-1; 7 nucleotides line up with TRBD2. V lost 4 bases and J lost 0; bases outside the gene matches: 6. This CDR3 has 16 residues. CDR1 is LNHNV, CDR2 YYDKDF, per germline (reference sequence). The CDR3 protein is CATSTREASSYNEQFF. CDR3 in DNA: TGTGCCACCAGCACCCGGGAGGCATCCTCCTACAATGAGCAGTTCTTC.

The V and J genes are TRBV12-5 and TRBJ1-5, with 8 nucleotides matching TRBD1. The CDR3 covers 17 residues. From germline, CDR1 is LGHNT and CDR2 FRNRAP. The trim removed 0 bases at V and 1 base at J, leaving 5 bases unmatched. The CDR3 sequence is CASGLVPRTGSNQPQHF. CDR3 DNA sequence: TGTGCTAGTGGTTTGGTCCCGAGGACAGGGAGCAATCAGCCCCAGCATTTT.

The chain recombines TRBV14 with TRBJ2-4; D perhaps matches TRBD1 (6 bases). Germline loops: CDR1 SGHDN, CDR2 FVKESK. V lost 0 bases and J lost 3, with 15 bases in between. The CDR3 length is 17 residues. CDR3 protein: CASSQDQGLGGKNIQYF. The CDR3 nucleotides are TGTGCCAGCAGCCAAGATCAGGGGCTTGGAGGCAAAAACATTCAGTACTTC.

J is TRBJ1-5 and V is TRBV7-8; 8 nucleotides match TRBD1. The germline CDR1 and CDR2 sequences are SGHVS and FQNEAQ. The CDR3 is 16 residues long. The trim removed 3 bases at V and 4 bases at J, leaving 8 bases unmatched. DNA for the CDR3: TGTGCCAGCAGCTTTGGGTTCAGGGGGCTTAATCAGCCCCAGCATTTT. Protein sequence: CASSFGFRGLNQPQHF.

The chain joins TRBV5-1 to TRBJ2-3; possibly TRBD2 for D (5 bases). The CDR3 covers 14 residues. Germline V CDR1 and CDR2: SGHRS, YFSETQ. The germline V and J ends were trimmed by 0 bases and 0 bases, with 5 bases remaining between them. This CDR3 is CASSLAGSTDTQYF. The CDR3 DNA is TGCGCCAGCAGCTTGGCGGGGAGCACAGATACGCAGTATTTT.

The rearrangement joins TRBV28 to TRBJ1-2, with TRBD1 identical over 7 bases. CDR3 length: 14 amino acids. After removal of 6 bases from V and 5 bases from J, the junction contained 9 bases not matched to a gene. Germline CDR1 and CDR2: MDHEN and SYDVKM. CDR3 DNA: TGTGCCAGCAGCCCGACCGGGACAGCTTATGGCTACACCTTC. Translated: CASSPTGTAYGYTF.

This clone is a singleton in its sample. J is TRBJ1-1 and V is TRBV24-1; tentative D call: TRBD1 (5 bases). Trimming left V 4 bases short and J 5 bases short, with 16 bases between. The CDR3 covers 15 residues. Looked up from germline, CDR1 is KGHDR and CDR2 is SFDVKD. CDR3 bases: TGTGCCACCAGTGACTCCGGGGGGGAGAGGACTGAAGCTTTCTTT. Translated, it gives CATSDSGGERTEAFF.

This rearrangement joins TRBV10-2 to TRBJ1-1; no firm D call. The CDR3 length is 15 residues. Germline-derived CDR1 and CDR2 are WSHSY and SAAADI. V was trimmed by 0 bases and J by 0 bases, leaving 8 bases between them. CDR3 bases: TGCGCCAGCAGTGAGTCGACTCGGATGAACACTGAAGCTTTCTTT. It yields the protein CASSESTRMNTEAFF.

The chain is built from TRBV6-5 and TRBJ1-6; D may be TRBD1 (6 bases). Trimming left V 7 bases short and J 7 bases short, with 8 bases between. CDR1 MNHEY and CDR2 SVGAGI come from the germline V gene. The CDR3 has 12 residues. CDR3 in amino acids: CASTQGNSPLHF. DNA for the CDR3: TGTGCCAGCACCCAGGGGAATTCACCCCTCCACTTT.

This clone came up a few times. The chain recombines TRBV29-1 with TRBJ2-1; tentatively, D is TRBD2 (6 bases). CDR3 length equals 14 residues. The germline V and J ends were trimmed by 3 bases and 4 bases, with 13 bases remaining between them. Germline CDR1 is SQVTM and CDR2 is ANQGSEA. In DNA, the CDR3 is TGCAGCGTTGAGGGGGGATCGGGTTACAATGAGCAGTTCTTC. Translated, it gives CSVEGGSGYNEQFF.

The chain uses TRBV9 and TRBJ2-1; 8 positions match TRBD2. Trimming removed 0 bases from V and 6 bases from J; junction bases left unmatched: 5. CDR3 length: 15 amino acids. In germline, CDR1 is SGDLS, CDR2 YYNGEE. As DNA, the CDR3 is TGTGCCAGCAGCGTAGAGGGGGGACTAGTCAATGAGCAGTTCTTC. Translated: CASSVEGGLVNEQFF.

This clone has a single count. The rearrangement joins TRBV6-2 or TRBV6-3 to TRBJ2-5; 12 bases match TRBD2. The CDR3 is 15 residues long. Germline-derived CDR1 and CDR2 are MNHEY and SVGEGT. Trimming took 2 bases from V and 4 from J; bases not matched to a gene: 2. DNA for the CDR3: TGTGCCAGCAGTTACCTGACTAGCGGGGGAGAGACCCAGTACTTC. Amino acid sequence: CASSYLTSGGETQYF.